The present TCR beta chain was sequenced within a study of response to subunit inactivated influenza vaccine. This CDR3 has 14 residues. V lost 4 bases, J lost 1 base, and 11 bases lay in between. CDR1 and CDR2 from the germline V gene are MNHEY and SMNVEV (reference sequence). In TCRdb, the RT-PCR reads were re-called with MiXCR into one record per CDR3 protein. The sample lists 750,000 to 850,000 distinct CDR3 sequences, around a sixth occurring once. The V call is TRBV27, the J call TRBJ2-7; D might be TRBD2 (6 bases). The sample in question was PBMCs from blood, obtained around 5 days after vaccination. The sequence was collected from a man between 50 and 59 years old who received an inactivated influenza vaccine. CDR3 sequence reads: CASSSGGVSYEQYF. The CDR3 nucleotides are TGTGCCAGCAGTTCCGGAGGGGTTTCCTACGAGCAGTACTTC.